One and the same sample provided the 11 T cell receptor beta chains below, sequenced in a study of identifying expanded T cells in peripheral blood. Assay used: immunoSEQ multiplex PCR; TCRdb lists only in-frame clones, some missing. The top ten clones hold 7.5% to 8.5% of a sample with under 150,000 clones, around nine tenths of them seen once. Sequences were obtained from blood. Every receptor here comes from a person aged 18 to 69 in good health.

The chain recombines TRBV7-9 with TRBJ2-7; TRBD2 matches 10 bases. V gave up 3 bases and J gave up 6 bases; unmatched junction bases: 8. CDR1 is SEHNR and CDR2 is FQNEAQ in the germline V gene (reference sequence). This CDR3 has 15 amino acids. The CDR3 is CASSFRAGGPSEQYF. CDR3 sequence (DNA): TGTGCCAGCAGCTTTAGAGCGGGGGGGCCTAGCGAGCAGTACTTC.

This chain joins TRBV2 and TRBJ2-7, with 11 bases identical to TRBD1. Germline CDR1 reads SNHLY; CDR2 reads FYNNEI. V lost 5 bases and J lost 4; bases outside the gene matches: 7. The CDR3 covers 15 residues. Here the CDR3 DNA reads TGTGCCAGCAGTCTGGACAGGGGGCGTCGGTACGAGCAGTACTTC. Translated: CASSLDRGRRYEQYF.

CDR3: CASSPDRARSNEQFF. The DNA for the CDR3 is TGTGCCAGCAGCCCAGACAGGGCGCGGAGCAATGAGCAGTTCTTC. The rearrangement joins TRBV7-3 to TRBJ2-1; TRBD1 aligns across 7 bases. The ends lost 5 bases at V and 6 bases at J; junction bases unmatched: 10. CDR1 is SGHTA, CDR2 FQGTGA, per germline. This CDR3 contains 15 residues.

V is TRBV25-1 and J is TRBJ1-2; D remains unclear. The CDR3 spans 13 residues. The ends were cut back, 5 bases at V and 6 bases at J, with 13 bases in the middle. Germline V CDR1 and CDR2: MGHDK, SYGVNS. CDR3 nucleotide sequence: TGTGCCAGCAGTCCTGAGGAGAGTCATGGCTACACCTTC. It specifies CASSPEESHGYTF.

V is TRBV11-2 and J is TRBJ2-3, with D tentatively TRBD1 or TRBD2 (5 bases each). V was trimmed by 2 bases and J by 3 bases, leaving 12 bases between them. Germline V gene data show CDR1 as SGHAT and CDR2 as FQNNGV. This CDR3 contains 15 residues. As DNA, the CDR3 is TGTGCCAGCAGCTTAAGGGACCCCGTTACAGATACGCAGTATTTT. Translation gives CASSLRDPVTDTQYF.

The genes are TRBV15 and TRBJ2-3, with TRBD2 as a possible D gene (6 bases). V was pared by 1 base and J by 1 base, with 18 bases between. Germline V gene sequence: CDR1 LNHNV, CDR2 YYDKDF (reference sequence). This CDR3 region has 18 residues. Here the CDR3 reads CATSRVPLGGARTDTQYF. CDR3 nucleotides: TGTGCCACCAGCAGAGTCCCATTAGGCGGGGCTCGCACAGATACGCAGTATTTT.

This clone was detected a few times. This chain joins TRBV30 and TRBJ2-1; D not certain. Germline-derived CDR1 and CDR2 are GTSNPN and SVGIG (reference sequence). CDR3 length equals 16 residues. V lost 0 bases and J 7 bases, leaving 19 bases between the germline ends. The DNA of the CDR3 is TGTGCCTGGAGTGTACTCGGCAGGTCGGGCAAAAATGAGCAGTTCTTC. Translation: CAWSVLGRSGKNEQFF.

The rearrangement uses TRBV19 and TRBJ1-1, with a possible D match to TRBD1 (6 bases). V lost 9 bases, J lost 0 bases, and 11 bases lay in between. This CDR3 has 13 amino acids. Germline loops: CDR1 LNHDA, CDR2 SQIVND (reference sequence). The CDR3 DNA is TGTGCCAGCCAGGACAGAGTGAACACTGAAGCTTTCTTT. Encoded protein: CASQDRVNTEAFF.

The sample holds one count of this clone. The V call is TRBV7-2, the J call TRBJ2-1, with 16 bases identical to TRBD2. This CDR3 has 17 amino acids. Germline values: CDR1 SGHTA, CDR2 FQGNSA. V shed 1 base and J 7 bases; nucleotides not matched to a gene: 4. The CDR3 DNA reads as TGTGCCAGCAGCTTAGTCGGGACTAGCGGGGGGGGTAATGAGCAGTTCTTC. Protein: CASSLVGTSGGGNEQFF.

The V and J genes are TRBV28 and TRBJ2-7; D might be TRBD2 (6 bases). CDR1 and CDR2 (germline): MDHEN, SYDVKM. The ends were cut back, 5 bases at V and 1 base at J, with 15 bases in the middle. The CDR3 sequence is 15 residues long. CDR3 sequence (DNA): TGTGCCAGCAGTCTGTCCGGGACTTATTCCTACGAGCAGTACTTC. As protein: CASSLSGTYSYEQYF.

V gene TRBV5-1 combines with J gene TRBJ2-1; D remains unclear. This CDR3 comprises 16 residues. Deletions cut 4 bases from V and 2 bases from J, with 16 bases between. The germline V gene has CDR1 SGHRS and CDR2 YFSETQ. CDR3 coding DNA: TGCGCCAGCAGCCCCGACCCCGGACGCCCCTACAATGAGCAGTTCTTC. This encodes CASSPDPGRPYNEQFF.